Listed below are T cell receptor beta chains from one sample, sequenced in a study of blood T cell repertoires in COVID-19. Libraries were prepared by immunoSEQ multiplex PCR; TCRdb keeps only in-frame clonotypes and omits some of them. The repertoire has around 170,000 clones, approximately 88% of them found once; the top ten carry around 9.5%. Sequenced: PBMCs or T cells enriched from blood (not recorded which). These receptors originate from a woman between 18 and 29 years old who had recovered from COVID-19. Both conserved end residues are part of each CDR3. A D gene is named only where the DNA matches it firmly. Not every row has a clone size; where given, it reads once, few, many or a size class.

clone size: .; V gene: TRBV15; D gene: .; J gene: TRBJ1-4; CDR3 DNA: TGTGCCACCAGCAGAGAAACCGGGGGGTATGAAAAACTGTTTTTT; CDR3 protein: CATSRETGGYEKLFF
clone size: .; V gene: TRBV7-2; D gene: .; J gene: TRBJ2-2; CDR3 DNA: TGTGCCAGCACGGGGACTTTGGGCGGGGAGCTGTTTTTT; CDR3 protein: CASTGTLGGELFF
clone size: .; V gene: TRBV10-2; D gene: TRBD2; J gene: TRBJ2-3; CDR3 DNA: TGCGCCAGCAGTGAATGGGCTAGCGGCTCCACAGATACGCAGTATTTT; CDR3 protein: CASSEWASGSTDTQYF
clone size: .; V gene: TRBV6-4; D gene: TRBD1; J gene: TRBJ1-1; CDR3 DNA: TGTGCCAGCAGGAGCAGACAGGGGGAAACTGAAGCTTTCTTT; CDR3 protein: CASRSRQGETEAFF
clone size: .; V gene: TRBV7-9; D gene: TRBD1; J gene: TRBJ1-1; CDR3 DNA: TGTGCCAGCAGCCCGAATACGTGGACAGGTGAAGCTTTCTTT; CDR3 protein: CASSPNTWTGEAFF
clone size: .; V gene: TRBV9; D gene: .; J gene: TRBJ2-7; CDR3 DNA: TGTGCCAGCAGCGTTTTAGGTGAGTGGACTACTACCTACGAGCAGTACTTC; CDR3 protein: CASSVLGEWTTTYEQYF
clone size: .; V gene: TRBV12-3/TRBV12-4; D gene: .; J gene: TRBJ1-2; CDR3 DNA: TGTGCCAGCAGTGCGACAGTTAGCTATGGCTACACCTTC; CDR3 protein: CASSATVSYGYTF
clone size: many; V gene: TRBV4-2; D gene: .; J gene: TRBJ2-1; CDR3 DNA: TGTGCCAGCAGCGACAGAGGGGGGGCAAATGAGCAGTTCTTC; CDR3 protein: CASSDRGGANEQFF
clone size: .; V gene: TRBV28; D gene: .; J gene: TRBJ2-3; CDR3 DNA: TGTGCCAGCAGTTTACCCCTACAGGGTGGGGCAGATACGCAGTATTTT; CDR3 protein: CASSLPLQGGADTQYF
clone size: .; V gene: TRBV27; D gene: .; J gene: TRBJ1-5; CDR3 DNA: TGTGCCAGCAGTTTGGCTCGTAGCAATCAGCCCCAGCATTTT; CDR3 protein: CASSLARSNQPQHF
clone size: .; V gene: TRBV28; D gene: .; J gene: TRBJ1-5; CDR3 DNA: TGTGCCAGCAGTTTATTCACCCGGGTAGATCAGCCCCAGCATTTT; CDR3 protein: CASSLFTRVDQPQHF
clone size: once; V gene: TRBV3-1/TRBV3-2; D gene: TRBD1; J gene: TRBJ1-1; CDR3 DNA: TGTGCCAGCAGCCAAGACGAGGGGGCGCGTACTGAAGCTTTCTTT; CDR3 protein: CASSQDEGARTEAFF
clone size: few; V gene: TRBV2; D gene: .; J gene: TRBJ1-1; CDR3 DNA: TGTGCCAGCAGTGACGGGGTTAGCACTGAAGCTTTCTTT; CDR3 protein: CASSDGVSTEAFF
clone size: .; V gene: TRBV29-1; D gene: .; J gene: TRBJ2-1; CDR3 DNA: TGCAGCGTTGAACTCCTAGCTAATGAGCAGTTCTTC; CDR3 protein: CSVELLANEQFF
clone size: .; V gene: TRBV30; D gene: .; J gene: TRBJ2-2; CDR3 DNA: TGTGCCTGGAGAGAGGTCAGGGCCAACACCGGGGAGCTGTTTTTT; CDR3 protein: CAWREVRANTGELFF